The rows below give T cell receptor beta chains drawn from one sample of a study of beta chain features in type 1 diabetes. The repertoire was sequenced with immunoSEQ multiplex PCR; TCRdb's copy has only in-frame clones and lacks some. The sample has approximately 140,000 clones, under 60% seen once. Sequenced input: Tregs from blood. The receptors originated from a man aged 18 to 29 in good health. Each CDR3 is given with its conserved first and last residue. The order of the fields is D gene, J gene, V gene, clone size, CDR3 DNA, CDR3 protein. The D gene is left open where the match is weak. Clone size is stated in some rows and not others, as once, few, many or a class when expanded.

d_call: -
j_call: TRBJ1-6
v_call: TRBV6-1
clone_size: -
cdr3_nt: TGTGCCAGCAGAAGACAGGTGGATAATTCACCCCTCCACTTT
cdr3_aa: CASRRQVDNSPLHF

d_call: TRBD2
j_call: TRBJ2-5
v_call: TRBV2
clone_size: few
cdr3_nt: TGTGCCAGCAGGGGACTAGCGGGAGGGCCCGAGACCCAGTACTTC
cdr3_aa: CASRGLAGGPETQYF

d_call: -
j_call: TRBJ1-2
v_call: TRBV30
clone_size: -
cdr3_nt: TGTGCCTGGAGTGTAAACGTAGGATCCTCCGGGGGCTACACCTTC
cdr3_aa: CAWSVNVGSSGGYTF

d_call: TRBD1
j_call: TRBJ1-2
v_call: TRBV5-1
clone_size: -
cdr3_nt: TGCGCCAGCAGCTTACTCCAGGGGGCCGGCTACACCTTC
cdr3_aa: CASSLLQGAGYTF

d_call: -
j_call: TRBJ2-5
v_call: TRBV7-2
clone_size: -
cdr3_nt: TGTGCCAGCAGCTTAGTCTTATCATTTCACGGTGGGGCGGCCCAGTACTTC
cdr3_aa: CASSLVLSFHGGAAQYF

d_call: TRBD1
j_call: TRBJ1-3
v_call: TRBV4-3
clone_size: few
cdr3_nt: TGCGCCAGCAGCCCCCAATGGACAGGGCCCAGCTCTGGAAACACCATATATTTT
cdr3_aa: CASSPQWTGPSSGNTIYF

d_call: TRBD1
j_call: TRBJ2-7
v_call: TRBV7-8
clone_size: few
cdr3_nt: TGTGCCAGCAGCCCCCGACAGGGAGATTTCTCCTACGAGCAGTACTTC
cdr3_aa: CASSPRQGDFSYEQYF

d_call: -
j_call: TRBJ2-3
v_call: TRBV4-3
clone_size: -
cdr3_nt: TGCGCCAGCAGCCCCCAGGGCGGCCGGTCCCTTGATACGCAGTATTTT
cdr3_aa: CASSPQGGRSLDTQYF

d_call: TRBD2
j_call: TRBJ2-1
v_call: TRBV4-2
clone_size: -
cdr3_nt: TGTGCCAGCAGCCTGGGACAGACTAGCGGCAATGAGCAGTTCTTC
cdr3_aa: CASSLGQTSGNEQFF

d_call: -
j_call: TRBJ1-5
v_call: TRBV6-6
clone_size: -
cdr3_nt: TGTGCCAGCAGACTCGACAGGTACAATCAGCCCCAGCATTTT
cdr3_aa: CASRLDRYNQPQHF

d_call: TRBD1
j_call: TRBJ1-1
v_call: TRBV4-2
clone_size: few
cdr3_nt: TGTGCCAGCAGCCAAGATGGGACAGTGACTGAAGCTTTCTTT
cdr3_aa: CASSQDGTVTEAFF

d_call: -
j_call: TRBJ1-2
v_call: TRBV28
clone_size: -
cdr3_nt: TGTGCCAGCAGTCCACAGTTGGGGGGGTCGGTGGGTGGCTACACCTTC
cdr3_aa: CASSPQLGGSVGGYTF

d_call: TRBD1
j_call: TRBJ2-1
v_call: TRBV28
clone_size: few
cdr3_nt: TGTGCCAGTTACAGACAGGGAACCTACAATGAGCAGTTCTTC
cdr3_aa: CASYRQGTYNEQFF

d_call: -
j_call: TRBJ1-2
v_call: TRBV2
clone_size: -
cdr3_nt: TGTGCCAGCAGTGAAGGGCCAGGGTTAGGCTACACCTTC
cdr3_aa: CASSEGPGLGYTF